Each of the 21 T cell receptor beta chains below was sequenced from the same sample in a study of vaccination effects on CD4 cells after COVID-19. Libraries were prepared by immunoSEQ multiplex PCR; TCRdb keeps only in-frame clonotypes and omits some of them. This sample yields 35,000 to 55,000 clones, of which approximately 70% are seen a single time; roughly 30% belongs to the top ten. Pools of viral peptides were used by the ViraFEST assay to expand antigen-specific CD4+ T cells ahead of sequencing. An approximately ten-day culture period preceded the isolation of CD4+ T cells. The person acquired a PCR-confirmed SARS-CoV-2 infection between March and December 2020. These receptors have no identified antigens. The material was CD4+ T cells from PBMCs cultured with a peptide pool, obtained before COVID-19 vaccination. The source of these receptors is a human donor who had a prior SARS-CoV-2 infection.

This clone showed up just a few times. The CDR3: CASRLGAPGGYEQYF. In DNA, the CDR3 is TGTGCAAGTCGCTTGGGAGCCCCCGGTGGTTACGAGCAGTACTTC. The V and J genes are TRBV12-2 and TRBJ2-7; the tabulated D call, TRBD2, remains unverified against the DNA. TRBV12-2 is assigned pseudogene status. The CDR3 length is 15 residues.

Points on this clone: A far more abundant clone sits one base away, making this likely a read error. This chain links TRBV13 with TRBJ1-3; D not resolved. CDR1 and CDR2 from the germline V gene are PRHDT and FYEKMQ (reference sequence). The CDR3 spans 13 residues. The V gene lost 4 bases and the J gene lost 4 bases, with 8 bases spanning the gap. CDR3 amino acids: CASSSLVGNTIYF. For the CDR3, the DNA is TGTGCCAGCAGCTCCCTAGTCGGAAACACCATATATTTT.

The chain joins TRBV6-1 to TRBJ2-2, with D maybe TRBD1 (5 bases). There are 15 residues in the CDR3. The V gene's germline CDR1 is MNHNS and CDR2 SASEGT. The germline V and J ends were trimmed by 2 bases and 3 bases, with 10 bases remaining between them. This CDR3 reads CASSEQGVDTGELFF. The CDR3 bases are TGTGCCAGCAGTGAACAGGGCGTAGACACCGGGGAGCTGTTTTTT.

This clone was counted a few times. The chain combines TRBV30 with TRBJ1-2; D is perhaps TRBD1 (5 bases). This CDR3 region has 14 residues. Trimming stripped 0 bases from V and 6 bases from J, with 14 bases between. The germline gives CDR1 GTSNPN, CDR2 SVGIG (reference sequence). CDR3 amino acids: CAWSVQELKNGYTF. As DNA, the CDR3 is TGTGCCTGGAGTGTACAGGAATTGAAAAATGGCTACACCTTC.

CDR3 nucleotide sequence: TGTGCCATCAGTGGGCAACCTAGCGGGAGTCCAGAGACCCAGTACTTC. As protein: CAISGQPSGSPETQYF. The V call is TRBV10-3, the J call TRBJ2-5; TRBD2 matches 10 bases. V was pared by 4 bases and J by 4 bases, with 9 bases of the junction left unmatched. This CDR3 has 16 amino acids. Germline V gene lookup returns CDR1 ENHRY and CDR2 SYGVKD.

This clone has more than one count but fewer than ten. The chain employs TRBV9 and TRBJ1-6, with D perhaps TRBD1 (5 bases). There are 14 residues in the CDR3. V was cut by 4 bases and J by 9 bases, with 14 bases left in between. Germline V gene sequence: CDR1 SGDLS, CDR2 YYNGEE. The CDR3 DNA follows: TGTGCCAGCAGCAATCGGGACGGCGGTTCACCCCTCCACTTT. Encoded protein: CASSNRDGGSPLHF.

Sample share makes this clone medium-sized. The gene calls are TRBV10-3 and TRBJ1-1; the D is unclear. The CDR3 covers 15 residues. Trimming took off 10 bases at V and 0 bases at J, with 18 bases between the two ends. CDR1 and CDR2 (germline): ENHRY, SYGVKD. This chain's CDR3 is CATRPGQALNTEAFF. CDR3 sequence (DNA): TGTGCCACCCGACCTGGGCAGGCCCTGAACACTGAAGCTTTCTTT.

V and J are TRBV20-1 and TRBJ2-7; 10 positions match TRBD2. CDR1 DFQATT and CDR2 SNEGSKA come from the germline V gene (reference sequence). After removal of 3 bases from V and 5 bases from J, the junction contained 10 bases not matched to a gene. The CDR3 has 15 amino acids. The CDR3 loop reads CSASRPSGRSNEQYF. Here the CDR3 DNA reads TGCAGTGCTAGTCGGCCTAGCGGGAGAAGCAACGAGCAGTACTTC.

This clone has a handful of counts. The rearrangement links TRBV9 to TRBJ2-1, with TRBD2 matching over 10 bases. Germline lookup yields CDR1 SGDLS and CDR2 YYNGEE. With V trimmed by 4 bases and J by 7 bases, 8 bases remained unmatched. The CDR3 length is 15 residues. CDR3 in amino acids: CASSTEREGLNEQFF. The CDR3 DNA reads TGTGCCAGCAGCACGGAGCGGGAGGGCCTAAATGAGCAGTTCTTC.

The J gene is TRBJ2-3, the V gene TRBV6-6, with TRBD2 as a possible D gene (6 bases). V lost 6 bases and J lost 1, with 11 bases in between. Germline V gene sequence: CDR1 MNHNY, CDR2 SVGAGI (reference sequence). The CDR3 runs to 14 residues. CDR3 sequence: CASRPEGRTDTQYF. The DNA for the CDR3 is TGTGCCAGCAGGCCGGAGGGCCGCACAGATACGCAGTATTTT.

V and J are TRBV7-2 and TRBJ1-2; 10 bases match TRBD1. Germline assignment: CDR1 SGHTA and CDR2 FQGNSA. CDR3 length: 14 residues. V lost 7 bases and J lost 3; bases outside the gene matches: 5. CDR3 residues: CASTRDRGYYGYTF. The CDR3 DNA reads as TGTGCCAGCACCCGGGACAGGGGTTACTATGGCTACACCTTC.

V is TRBV2 and J is TRBJ1-2; 10 positions agree with TRBD1. Germline CDR1 reads SNHLY; CDR2 reads FYNNEI. V lost 0 bases to trimming and J lost 5 bases; unmatched junction nucleotides: 3. CDR3 length: 15 amino acids. CDR3 amino acids: CASSEAGTGEYGYTF. The CDR3 DNA is TGTGCCAGCAGTGAAGCTGGGACAGGGGAGTATGGCTACACCTTC.

The genes are TRBV10-3 and TRBJ2-7, with 8 bases that match TRBD1. V lost 10 bases and J lost 2; bases outside the gene matches: 16. The CDR3 sequence is 16 residues long. The germline gives CDR1 ENHRY, CDR2 SYGVKD. The CDR3 nucleotides read TGTGCCACCACGGGTTGGGGGACAGGTTCTCCCTACGAGCAGTACTTC. Protein sequence: CATTGWGTGSPYEQYF.

The chain uses TRBV4-1 and TRBJ2-3, with TRBD2 matching over 8 bases. The CDR3 is made up of 14 amino acids. The ends lost 3 bases at V and 3 bases at J; junction bases unmatched: 2. The germline gives CDR1 MGHRA, CDR2 YSYEKL. The CDR3 reads CASSQGLVTDTQYF. CDR3 nucleotide sequence: TGCGCCAGCAGCCAGGGACTAGTAACAGATACGCAGTATTTT.

V is TRBV7-9 and J is TRBJ1-1; D is uncertain. This CDR3 comprises 14 residues. CDR1 is SEHNR, CDR2 FQNEAQ, per germline (reference sequence). The V and J ends lost 4 bases and 5 bases respectively, with 14 bases between them. CDR3 loop: CASSSWGLGTEAFF. CDR3 bases: TGTGCCAGCAGCTCGTGGGGTTTGGGGACTGAAGCTTTCTTT.

The rearrangement uses TRBV15 and TRBJ2-3; 11 bases are a match to TRBD2. Trimming removed 4 bases from V and 0 bases from J; junction bases left unmatched: 3. Germline assignment: CDR1 LNHNV and CDR2 YYDKDF (reference sequence). This CDR3 spans 16 amino acids. The CDR3 DNA reads TGTGCCACCAGCACGGGACTAGCGGTCAGCACAGATACGCAGTATTTT. The encoded protein is CATSTGLAVSTDTQYF.

In this sample, this clone turned up a few times. The rearrangement links TRBV5-4 to TRBJ2-7; no reliable D call. Germline V CDR1 and CDR2: SGHNT, YYREEE (reference sequence). The CDR3 is 16 amino acids. V was pared by 2 bases and J by 7 bases, with 22 bases between. The CDR3 here is CASSFGPSVSGQEQYF. CDR3 in DNA: TGTGCCAGCAGCTTTGGCCCGAGCGTCAGTGGTCAGGAGCAGTACTTC. The full variable domain, rest sourced from reference TRBV5-4 and TRBJ2-7, is ETGVTQSPTHLIKTRGQQVTLRCSSQSGHNTVSWYQQALGQGPQFIFQYYREEENGRGNFPPRFSGLQFPNYSSELNVNALELDDSALYLCASSFGPSVSGQEQYFGPGTRLTVT.

This sequence joins TRBV3-1 (or the pseudogene TRBV3-2) and TRBJ1-2, with 7 bases that match TRBD1. The CDR3 runs 15 residues. The V segment lost 0 bases and the J segment 5 bases; nucleotides outside the gene matches: 6. Germline V gene lookup returns CDR1 LGHDT and CDR2 YNNKEL (reference sequence). In nucleotides, the CDR3 is TGTGCCAGCAGCCAAGAGGACAGGACAATTTATGGCTACACCTTC. Protein: CASSQEDRTIYGYTF.

In this sample, this clone turned up a few times. The chain is built from TRBV6-5 and TRBJ2-2; 8 nucleotides align to TRBD1. Germline V gives CDR1 MNHEY, CDR2 SVGAGI. CDR3 length equals 14 residues. With V trimmed by 10 bases and J by 1 base, 5 bases remained unmatched. DNA of the CDR3: TGTGCCACCTTGGGGACAGGGAACACCGGGGAGCTGTTTTTT. Protein sequence: CATLGTGNTGELFF.

This clone was recorded once. The rearrangement joins TRBV5-5 to TRBJ2-1; 8 bases match TRBD1. Germline CDR1 SGHKS, CDR2 YYEKEE (reference sequence). The CDR3 totals 15 residues. V dropped 7 bases and J dropped 8; count of bases not matched to a gene: 14. CDR3 DNA sequence: TGTGCCAGCGGCGTACGGGACAGGTGGAACCATGAGCAGTTCTTC. Encoded protein: CASGVRDRWNHEQFF.

The chain recombines TRBV6-6 with TRBJ2-5; weak D call: TRBD2 (7 bases). Germline values: CDR1 MNHNY, CDR2 SVGAGI (reference sequence). Trimming shortened V by 7 bases and J by 5 bases, and 17 bases separated the two germline ends. The CDR3 has 14 amino acids. The CDR3 DNA sequence: TGTGCCAGCACCCCGTGGGGGGGCGGGGAGACCCAGTACTTC. Protein sequence: CASTPWGGGETQYF.